Listed here are 20 T cell receptor beta chains from one sample, sequenced in a study of shared clonotypes between healthy human individuals. The repertoire was sequenced with immunoSEQ multiplex PCR; TCRdb's copy has only in-frame clones and lacks some. The data contain a few million clones, 85% to 95% of them singletons. The sample taken for sequencing was naive CD4+ T cells from PBMCs. Subset: CD45RA+ positively selected. Every receptor here comes from a man between 18 and 29 years old in good health. Some clones in this sample may be carry-over from other donors' samples.

The chain recombines TRBV27 with TRBJ1-5, with 7 bases fitting TRBD1. The CDR3 loop spans 14 amino acids. CDR1 MNHEY and CDR2 SMNVEV come from the germline V gene (reference sequence). V lost 6 bases and J lost 16; bases outside the gene matches: 18. CDR3 in DNA: TGTGCCAGCAGCTACTCAGATCACAGGGGCCCCAAACATTTT. This gives the protein CASSYSDHRGPKHF.

The genes are TRBV5-1 and TRBJ1-2; perhaps TRBD1 as D (5 bases). This CDR3 spans 13 amino acids. Germline CDR1 reads SGHRS; CDR2 reads YFSETQ. Trimming shortened V by 4 bases and J by 4 bases, and 11 bases separated the two germline ends. The CDR3: CASSEQGFYGYTF. The CDR3 DNA reads as TGCGCCAGCAGCGAGCAGGGATTCTATGGCTACACCTTC.

This rearrangement joins TRBV6-1 to TRBJ2-1, with a weak D call TRBD2 (6 bases). Trimming took off 6 bases at V and 7 bases at J, with 13 bases between the two ends. There are 13 residues in the CDR3. The V gene's germline CDR1 is MNHNS and CDR2 SASEGT. Written as DNA, the CDR3 is TGTGCCAGCAGGCTCGGGACTCCGAATGAGCAGTTCTTC. This translates into CASRLGTPNEQFF.

This chain links TRBV5-1 with TRBJ2-7, with D possibly matching TRBD1 (6 bases). Between the trimmed V and J ends, which lost 0 bases and 2 bases, there was a span of 15 bases. Germline lookup yields CDR1 SGHRS and CDR2 YFSETQ. The CDR3 consists of 16 residues. The CDR3 region has the DNA TGCGCCAGCAGCTTGGAAGTGGTCAGGGGCCCCTACGAGCAGTACTTC. Amino acid sequence: CASSLEVVRGPYEQYF. The whole variable domain, filled in from reference TRBV5-1 and TRBJ2-7, reads KAGVTQTPRYLIKTRGQQVTLSCSPISGHRSVSWYQQTPGQGLQFLFEYFSETQRNKGNFPGRFSGRQFSNSRSEMNVSTLELGDSALYLCASSLEVVRGPYEQYFGPGTRLTVT.

This rearrangement joins TRBV19 to TRBJ2-7; D is perhaps TRBD1 (6 bases). CDR3 length: 15 residues. Trimming pared 5 bases from V and 7 bases from J, leaving 21 bases between. Germline CDR1 and CDR2: LNHDA and SQIVND (reference sequence). CDR3 residues: CASSATGRLSSEQYF. The CDR3 coding sequence is TGTGCCAGTAGTGCCACAGGGAGACTCAGCTCGGAGCAGTACTTC. Complete variable domain (other parts from reference TRBV19 and TRBJ2-7): DGGITQSPKYLFRKEGQNVTLSCEQNLNHDAMYWYRQDPGQGLRLIYYSQIVNDFQKGDIAEGYSVSREKKESFPLTVTSAQKNPTAFYLCASSATGRLSSEQYFGPGTRLTVT.

V gene TRBV5-4 combines with J gene TRBJ2-4; 8 nucleotides line up with TRBD1. Germline CDR1 and CDR2: SGHNT and YYREEE (reference sequence). V lost 3 bases and J lost 6; bases outside the gene matches: 5. The CDR3 spans 14 residues. The CDR3: CASSYDRGGNIQYF. CDR3 DNA: TGTGCCAGCAGCTATGACAGGGGCGGAAACATTCAGTACTTC.

This rearrangement joins TRBV19 to TRBJ1-5; possible D gene TRBD1, 6 bases. CDR1 and CDR2 (germline): LNHDA, SQIVND (reference sequence). Trimming left V 3 bases short and J 0 bases short, with 12 bases between. The CDR3 has 16 residues. The CDR3 DNA reads as TGTGCCAGTAGTATGGACAGACCTTTTAGCAATCAGCCCCAGCATTTT. Protein sequence: CASSMDRPFSNQPQHF.

The rearrangement uses TRBV2 and TRBJ2-5; D tentatively fits TRBD1 or TRBD2 (6 bases each). In germline, CDR1 is SNHLY, CDR2 FYNNEI. The CDR3 covers 15 residues. V was cut by 0 bases and J by 5 bases, with 13 bases left in between. The CDR3 is CASSEARGRGETQYF. CDR3 coding DNA: TGTGCCAGCAGTGAAGCGCGGGGCAGGGGCGAGACCCAGTACTTC.

The V gene is TRBV18, the J gene TRBJ2-7; the match to TRBD2 covers 9 bases. The CDR3 contains 15 residues. After removal of 0 bases from V and 6 bases from J, the junction contained 6 bases not matched to a gene. Germline CDR1 and CDR2: KGHSH and LQKENI. CDR3 protein: CASSPPGLAFFEQYF. The CDR3 bases are TGTGCCAGCTCACCACCGGGACTAGCTTTCTTCGAGCAGTACTTC.

Comment on this clone: In the same sample, other DNA sequences code for this CDR3. The CDR3 region is CASSLGGTDTQYF. In DNA form, the CDR3 reads TGTGCCAGCAGCTTAGGGGGCACAGATACGCAGTATTTT. The chain uses TRBV7-3 and TRBJ2-3; unclear D gene. V dropped 2 bases and J dropped 1 base, with 4 bases sitting between them. CDR1 and CDR2 from the germline V gene are SGHTA and FQGTGA. CDR3 length: 13 amino acids.

The table lists this clone with a count of one. The chain couples TRBV5-1 to TRBJ2-3, with a possible D match to TRBD2 (6 bases). The CDR3 covers 15 residues. V dropped 2 bases and J dropped 4 bases, with 14 bases sitting between them. Germline assignment: CDR1 SGHRS and CDR2 YFSETQ. Here the CDR3 DNA reads TGCGCCAGCAGCTTCGGCGGGATTAGCGCAGATACGCAGTATTTT. Translating it yields CASSFGGISADTQYF.

This rearrangement joins TRBV6-1 to TRBJ2-5; the match to TRBD2 covers 12 bases. The V gene's germline CDR1 is MNHNS and CDR2 SASEGT. Trimming at V came to 6 bases and at J to 5 bases, leaving 7 bases not matched to a gene. This CDR3 is built from 15 residues. This CDR3 reads CASRLRTSGMETQYF. CDR3 DNA sequence: TGTGCCAGCAGACTGAGGACTAGCGGGATGGAGACCCAGTACTTC.

This chain links TRBV11-2 with TRBJ2-2; D ambiguous. The V and J ends lost 5 bases and 4 bases respectively, with 11 bases between them. Germline CDR1 and CDR2: SGHAT and FQNNGV. The CDR3 covers 14 residues. This CDR3 reads CASSPRRFTGELFF. The DNA of the CDR3 is TGTGCCAGCAGCCCCAGGCGATTCACCGGGGAGCTGTTTTTT.

This CDR3 reads CASSLDGGGTGELFF. The CDR3 nucleotides are TGTGCCAGCAGCTTGGATGGGGGCGGCACCGGGGAGCTGTTTTTT. V and J are TRBV5-6 and TRBJ2-2; weak D call: TRBD1 (6 bases). This CDR3 is built from 15 residues. Deletions cut 0 bases from V and 4 bases from J, with 10 bases between. The germline gives CDR1 SGHDT, CDR2 YYEEEE.

This chain uses TRBV5-1 with TRBJ1-2, with D perhaps TRBD1 (6 bases). In germline, CDR1 is SGHRS, CDR2 YFSETQ. The V end lost 0 bases, the J end lost 9 bases, and 12 bases lay between the germline ends. This CDR3 has 13 amino acids. The CDR3 spells CASSLGQAASYTF. The CDR3, as DNA: TGCGCCAGCAGCTTGGGACAGGCGGCGAGCTACACCTTC.

The CDR3 protein is CASSAGQGADQPQHF. CDR3 in DNA: TGTGCCAGCAGCGCGGGACAGGGGGCCGATCAGCCCCAGCATTTT. This chain joins TRBV9 and TRBJ1-5; 12 nucleotides agree with TRBD1. CDR3 length: 15 amino acids. Germline loops: CDR1 SGDLS, CDR2 YYNGEE. J was trimmed by 5 bases and V by 3 bases; bases with no gene match: 3.

J is TRBJ2-7 and V is TRBV28; 10 bases agree with TRBD2. Trimming cost V 3 bases and J 3 bases; bases outside gene matches: 8. CDR1 and CDR2 (germline): MDHEN, SYDVKM. There are 16 residues in the CDR3. CDR3 coding DNA: TGTGCCAGCAGTTTGGGTCCTAGCGGGAGTCGCTACGAGCAGTACTTC. Its protein is CASSLGPSGSRYEQYF.

The rearrangement uses TRBV5-1 and TRBJ2-7; 10 nucleotides match TRBD1. The CDR3 spans 15 residues. Trimming at V came to 1 base and at J to 2 bases, leaving 3 bases not matched to a gene. Germline V gene lookup returns CDR1 SGHRS and CDR2 YFSETQ. The CDR3 sequence: CASSLMGQGTYEQYF. CDR3 nucleotide sequence: TGCGCCAGCAGCTTGATGGGACAGGGGACCTACGAGCAGTACTTC.

V is TRBV29-1 and J is TRBJ2-1; D is unresolved. The CDR3 loop spans 12 amino acids. V was clipped by 4 bases and J by 4 bases, with 8 bases between them. Germline CDR1 is SQVTM and CDR2 is ANQGSEA. The CDR3: CSVAPPYNEQFF. Here the CDR3 DNA reads TGCAGCGTTGCCCCCCCGTACAATGAGCAGTTCTTC.

The rearrangement joins TRBV9 to TRBJ1-1; tentative D call: TRBD1 (5 bases). The CDR3 spans 14 residues. V was shortened by 3 bases and J by 4 bases, with 13 bases between the two germline ends. Germline V gene data show CDR1 as SGDLS and CDR2 as YYNGEE. The CDR3 reads CASSATGTSTEAFF. The DNA for the CDR3 is TGTGCCAGCAGCGCTACCGGGACGAGCACTGAAGCTTTCTTT.